Given below is one T cell receptor beta chain in context. TCRdb's copy holds only in-frame clones and misses some; the assay was immunoSEQ multiplex PCR. The sample has approximately 100,000 clones; 92% are singletons. This sample was included in a study of T cell changes during pregnancy in multiple sclerosis. The source of this sequence is a female donor with multiple sclerosis, enrolled in a pregnancy study. Sample: peripheral blood, taken after pregnancy.

CDR3 protein: CASRERTGGGNQPQHF. CDR3 nucleotide sequence: TGTGCCAGCAGGGAGCGGACAGGGGGCGGCAATCAGCCCCAGCATTTT. V gene TRBV2 combines with J gene TRBJ1-5; 11 nucleotides agree with TRBD1. CDR3 length: 16 residues. The J segment lost 2 bases and the V segment lost 6 bases, leaving 6 bases of the junction unmatched. Germline V gives CDR1 SNHLY, CDR2 FYNNEI.